This T cell receptor (beta chain) was obtained from a study of Ad26.COV2.S vaccination and SARS-CoV-2 variants. Trimming cost V 3 bases and J 0 bases, with 15 bases left between them. The length of the CDR3 is 17 residues. CDR1 and CDR2 from the germline V gene are SGHVS and FQNEAQ. Treatment reported: around 19 received Ad26.COV2.S at low or high dose, single or two shots; roughly 5 received placebo; per-sample allocation not given. Sample collection was performed on day 63 after the first vaccine or placebo injection. Using immunoSEQ multiplex PCR, the repertoire was profiled, and TCRdb retains in-frame clones only, with some absent. Of some 480,000 clones in the sample, approximately 90% were seen once.

This specimen consisted of peripheral blood, obtained in a trial of Ad26.COV2.S vaccine versus placebo. This chain joins TRBV7-8 and TRBJ1-5; D is undetermined. This clonotype was sampled from a person between 18 and 65 years old who received the Ad26.COV2.S COVID-19 vaccine or a placebo. The CDR3 DNA reads as TGTGCCAGCAGCTTTTCTGTCAGGTCGGGTAGCAATCAGCCCCAGCATTTT. Its protein product is CASSFSVRSGSNQPQHF. The whole variable domain, filled in from reference TRBV7-8 and TRBJ1-5, reads GAGVSQSPRYKVAKRGQDVALRCDPISGHVSLFWYQQALGQGPEFLTYFQNEAQLDKSGLPSDRFFAERPEGSVSTLKIQRTQQEDSAVYLCASSFSVRSGSNQPQHFGDGTRLSIL.